This T cell receptor beta chain is from a study of T-cell reconstitution after alpha-beta-depleted transplantation in children. This clonotype was found many times. As yet, its antigen is unknown. Findings and limits, study-wide: Newly produced T cells mostly accounted for T-cell counts and diversity one year post-transplant. Several hundred expanded graft clones reportedly were the source of alpha-beta T cells about two months after transplant.

The CDR3 loop spans 15 amino acids. Per the germline V gene, CDR1 is PRHDT and CDR2 is FYEKMQ (reference sequence). Unmatched junction bases numbered 2, after V lost 4 bases and J lost 1 base. Construction of the TCRbeta library involved unique molecular identifiers. Each CDR3 protein is one row after TCRdb ran MiXCR on the PCR reads. The sample shows 280,000 or so distinct CDR3 sequences, around 10% of them seen only once. Sequenced material: peripheral blood, taken 180 days after TCRalphabeta/CD19-depleted stem cell transplant. This clonotype was sampled from a male patient between 2 and 10 years old who had a stem cell transplant for chronic granulomatous disease, so the T cells may come from the graft donor. J is TRBJ2-2 and V is TRBV13; the match to TRBD2 covers 8 bases. As DNA, the CDR3 is TGTGCCAGCAGCTCGGGACTAGTGAACACCGGGGAGCTGTTTTTT. This gives the protein CASSSGLVNTGELFF.